This T cell receptor (beta chain) originates from a study of Ad26.COV2.S vaccination and SARS-CoV-2 variants. The treatment is: 15 to 20 received Ad26.COV2.S at low or high dose, single or two shots; 5 received placebo; per-sample allocation not given. Samples were taken on day 63 after the first vaccine or placebo injection. The method was immunoSEQ multiplex PCR; TCRdb's version includes in-frame clones alone and lacks a portion of them. The sample consists of roughly 330,000 clones, about nine tenths of them appearing once. Germline trimming cut 7 bases from V and 5 bases from J; bases unmatched to any gene: 17. This CDR3 contains 18 residues. CDR1 and CDR2 from the germline V gene are LNHDA and SQIVND (reference sequence).

The V gene is TRBV19, the J gene TRBJ1-5; TRBD1 matches 10 bases. This clonotype originated in a person aged 18 to 59 who received the Ad26.COV2.S COVID-19 vaccine or a placebo. Sequencing used peripheral blood, obtained in a trial of Ad26.COV2.S vaccine versus placebo. The CDR3 protein is CASTPGTGEGEPHQPQHF. CDR3 nucleotide sequence: TGTGCCAGTACCCCCGGGACAGGGGAGGGTGAACCGCATCAGCCCCAGCATTTT.